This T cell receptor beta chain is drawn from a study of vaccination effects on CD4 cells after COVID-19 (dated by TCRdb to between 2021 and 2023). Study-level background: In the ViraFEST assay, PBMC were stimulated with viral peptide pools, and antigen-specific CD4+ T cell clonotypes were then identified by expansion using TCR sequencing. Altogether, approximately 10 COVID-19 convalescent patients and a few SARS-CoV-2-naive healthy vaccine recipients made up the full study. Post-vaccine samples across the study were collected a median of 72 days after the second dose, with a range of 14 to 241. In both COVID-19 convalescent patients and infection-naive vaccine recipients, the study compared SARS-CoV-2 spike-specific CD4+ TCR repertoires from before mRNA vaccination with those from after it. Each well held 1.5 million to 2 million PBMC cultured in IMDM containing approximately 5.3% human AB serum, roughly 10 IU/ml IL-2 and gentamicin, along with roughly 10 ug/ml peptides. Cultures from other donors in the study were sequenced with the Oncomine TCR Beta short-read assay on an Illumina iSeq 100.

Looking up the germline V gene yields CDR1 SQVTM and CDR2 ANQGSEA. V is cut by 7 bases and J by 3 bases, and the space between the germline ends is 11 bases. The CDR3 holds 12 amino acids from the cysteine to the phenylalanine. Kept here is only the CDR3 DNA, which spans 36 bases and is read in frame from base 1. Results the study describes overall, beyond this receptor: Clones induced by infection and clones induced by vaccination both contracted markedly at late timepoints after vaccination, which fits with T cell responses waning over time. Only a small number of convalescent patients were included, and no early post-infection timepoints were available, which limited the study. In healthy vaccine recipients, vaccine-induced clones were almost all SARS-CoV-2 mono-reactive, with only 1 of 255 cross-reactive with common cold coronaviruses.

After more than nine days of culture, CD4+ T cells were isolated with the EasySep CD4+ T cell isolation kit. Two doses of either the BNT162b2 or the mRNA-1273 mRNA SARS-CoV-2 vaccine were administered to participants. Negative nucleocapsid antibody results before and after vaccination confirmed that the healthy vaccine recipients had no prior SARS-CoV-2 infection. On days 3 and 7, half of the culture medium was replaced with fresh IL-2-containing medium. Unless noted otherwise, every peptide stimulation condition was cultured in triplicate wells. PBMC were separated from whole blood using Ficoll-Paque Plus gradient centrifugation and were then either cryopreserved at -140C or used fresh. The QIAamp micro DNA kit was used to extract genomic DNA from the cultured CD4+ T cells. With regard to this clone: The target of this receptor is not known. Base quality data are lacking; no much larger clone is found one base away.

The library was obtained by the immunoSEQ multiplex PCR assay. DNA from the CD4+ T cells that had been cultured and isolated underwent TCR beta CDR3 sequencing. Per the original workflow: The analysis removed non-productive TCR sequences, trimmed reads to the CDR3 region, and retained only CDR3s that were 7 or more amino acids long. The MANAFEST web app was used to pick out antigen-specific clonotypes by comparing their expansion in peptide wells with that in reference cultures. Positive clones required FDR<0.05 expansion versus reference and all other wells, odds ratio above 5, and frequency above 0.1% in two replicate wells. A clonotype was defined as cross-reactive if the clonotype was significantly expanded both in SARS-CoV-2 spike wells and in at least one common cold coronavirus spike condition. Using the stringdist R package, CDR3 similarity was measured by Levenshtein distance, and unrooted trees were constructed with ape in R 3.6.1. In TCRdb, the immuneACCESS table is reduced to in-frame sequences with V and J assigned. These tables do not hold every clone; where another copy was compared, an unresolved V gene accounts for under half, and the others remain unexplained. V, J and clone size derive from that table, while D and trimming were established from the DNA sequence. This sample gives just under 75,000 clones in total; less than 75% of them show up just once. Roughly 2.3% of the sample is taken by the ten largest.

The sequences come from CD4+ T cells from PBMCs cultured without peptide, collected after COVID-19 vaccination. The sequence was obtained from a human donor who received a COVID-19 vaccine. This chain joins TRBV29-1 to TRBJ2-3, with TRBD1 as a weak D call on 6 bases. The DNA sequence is TGCAGCGGGTTAAGGGGGACAGATACGCAGTATTTT. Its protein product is CSGLRGTDTQYF.